The rows below give T cell receptor beta chains drawn from one sample of a study of CD8 T cells in ankylosing spondylitis. TCRdb re-analysed the 5' RACE reads in MiXCR, keeping a single row per CDR3 protein. The sample lists about 240,000 distinct CDR3 sequences, over 8.5% occurring once. The specimen sequenced was blood, either unsorted or a sorted T cell fraction (not recorded which). These receptors were collected from a male donor with ankylosing spondylitis or in good health (not recorded which). Both conserved end residues are part of each CDR3. The order of the fields is D gene, J gene, V gene, clone size, CDR3 DNA, CDR3 protein. The D gene is left open where the match is weak. A row's size may be missing; if present it is once, few, many or a size class.

- TRBJ2-5 TRBV7-2 few TGTGCCAGCAGCCAAGAGCGCGGAGGGGAAGAGACCCAGTACTTC CASSQERGGEETQYF
- TRBJ2-1 TRBV11-3 many TGTGCCAGCAGCTTAGGGGATACCACGCCCCAGTTCTTC CASSLGDTTPQFF
- TRBJ1-1 TRBV20-1 many TGCAGTGCTAGAGATGGGGGCACTGAAGCTTTCTTT CSARDGGTEAFF
- TRBJ2-1 TRBV29-1 many TGCAGCGTTGAGTCCAGGCTGAATGAGCAGTTCTTC CSVESRLNEQFF
- TRBJ2-7 TRBV6-2/TRBV6-3 many TGTGCCAGCAGTTACGACGGGTCCTACGAGCAGTACTTC CASSYDGSYEQYF
- TRBJ2-2 TRBV3-1 many TGTGCCAGCAGCCGGGGGGGCGCGACCGGGGAGCTGTTTTTT CASSRGGATGELFF
- TRBJ2-1 TRBV7-2 - TGTGCCAGCACCCCTACTGCGGGGCCATACAATGAGCAGTTCTTC CASTPTAGPYNEQFF
- TRBJ1-1 TRBV5-1 many TGCGCCAGCAGCTTGGTCGGGTCGAACACTGAAGCTTTCTTT CASSLVGSNTEAFF
TRBD1 TRBJ2-7 TRBV25-1 - TGTGCCAGCAGGGGACAGGGAAAGTTCAACTTC CASRGQGKFNF
- TRBJ2-6 TRBV7-2 many TGTGCCAGCAGTTATACGGGAACTGGGGCCAACGTCCTGACTTTC CASSYTGTGANVLTF
- TRBJ2-1 TRBV29-1 many TGCAGCGCCCGAGGCACTACCTATGAGCAGTTCTTC CSARGTTYEQFF
- TRBJ2-1 TRBV4-3 many TGCGCCAGCAGCCAAGATGGGGCCTACAATGAGCAGTTCTTC CASSQDGAYNEQFF
- TRBJ2-7 TRBV27 many TGTGCCAGCAGTTCTACTCCGAGGGGGGGTGCCGAGCAGTACTTC CASSSTPRGGAEQYF
- TRBJ2-7 TRBV5-5 few TGTGCCAGCAGCGTTTCCCCTGGGAACTACGAGCAGTACTTC CASSVSPGNYEQYF
- TRBJ2-1 TRBV9 many TGTGCCAGCAGCGCCCAAGGGATAGACAATGAGCAGTTCTTC CASSAQGIDNEQFF
TRBD1 TRBJ2-7 TRBV11-1 many TGTGCCAGCAGCTTACGGGACAGGGGGGTTTACGAGCAGTACTTC CASSLRDRGVYEQYF
- TRBJ2-7 TRBV11-2 many TGTGCCAGCAGCTTCCGAACCGGGGCCTACTACGAGCAGTACTTC CASSFRTGAYYEQYF
TRBD1 TRBJ1-5 TRBV7-8 few TGTGCCAGCAGCTCGGGGACAGGGTCCAATCAGCCCCAGCATTTT CASSSGTGSNQPQHF
TRBD2 TRBJ2-5 TRBV20-1 few TGCAGTGCTTTCCTCGCCGGGGGGGGCTTTGGAGAGACCCAGTACTTC CSAFLAGGGFGETQYF
- TRBJ1-2 TRBV2 - TGTGCCAGCGGCCTTAGGAGGGAAACTAACTATGGCTACACCTTC CASGLRRETNYGYTF
- TRBJ2-1 TRBV30 - TGTGCCTGGACCGCCCCGGTCGGTGCGGGGCTGAACAATGAGCAGCTCTTC CAWTAPVGAGLNNEQLF
- TRBJ1-5 TRBV20-1 many TGCAGTGCTAGTCCGGGGGGCGCGGGTCAGCCCCAGCATTTT CSASPGGAGQPQHF
- TRBJ1-1 TRBV7-8 many TGTGCCAGCAGCTTAGTACGGACGGCTACTCTGAACACTGAAGCTTTCTTT CASSLVRTATLNTEAFF
- TRBJ1-5 TRBV6-2/TRBV6-3 few TGTGCCAGCAGTATATCAGGGGTGGCTCGGGGCAATCAGCCCCAGCATTTT CASSISGVARGNQPQHF
- TRBJ1-6 TRBV23-1 - TGCGCCAGCAGTAAGCGGGTTTCACCCCTCCACTTT CASSKRVSPLHF
TRBD2 TRBJ2-3 TRBV6-1 many TGTGCCAGCAGCCGAACTATACTAGCGTTGAGCACAGATACGCAGTATTTT CASSRTILALSTDTQYF
TRBD1 TRBJ1-1 TRBV13 many TGTGCCAGCAGCAAGGACAGGGGAGATCGGGCTTTCTTT CASSKDRGDRAFF